These 7 T cell receptor beta chains came from one sample sequenced in a study of regulatory T cells in long-lasting Graves disease (dated by TCRdb to the early 2020s). Libraries were constructed by multiplex PCR. Instrument used: Illumina HiSeq 4000. To build TCR beta libraries, CDR3 regions were amplified by Arm-PCR using iRepertoire HTBI primers. TCRdb passed the public sequencing reads through fastp at Q25 and MiXCR, retaining productive beta sequences. Every distinct CDR3 protein forms one entry, paired with its most common genes and DNA. This sample gives some 560,000 distinct CDR3 sequences in total; about 16% of them show up just once. The ten largest clones capture roughly 25% of the sample. This sample's time point label indicates: newly diagnosed GD, antithyroid drugs for less than 3 months. For both TCR sequencing and RNA sequencing, RNA was extracted from PBMCs in TRIzol. The data also belong to a second study, concerning T cells in Graves' hyperthyroidism and ophthalmopathy.

Material: peripheral blood mononuclear cells (PBMCs), obtained at new diagnosis, from a patient treated with antithyroid drugs. The receptors here all came from a woman aged 40-60 years with Graves disease. Donor details come from another sample of the same person, matched by shared clones.

The chain employs TRBV12-3 or TRBV12-4 and TRBJ2-7, with D possibly being TRBD2 (6 bases). The CDR3 consists of 18 residues. V was shortened by 0 bases and J by 3 bases, with 21 bases between the two germline ends. The CDR3 coding sequence is TGTGCCAGCAGTTTAGCGAGATCCGGGACTCACGGAGTCTACGAGCAGTACTTC. Translated: CASSLARSGTHGVYEQYF.

This clonotype was recorded at least ten times. V is TRBV12-3 or TRBV12-4 and J is TRBJ1-1; D is unresolved. The CDR3 consists of 13 residues. Trimming stripped 1 base from V and 11 bases from J, with 14 bases between. The CDR3: CASSLVMGRGAFF. CDR3 nucleotide sequence: TGTGCCAGCAGTTTAGTTATGGGTCGCGGGGCTTTCTTT.

The table lists this clonotype with many counts. The rearrangement joins TRBV4-1 to TRBJ2-5; the D gene is possibly TRBD2 (7 bases). This CDR3 contains 15 residues. V was pared by 0 bases and J by 5 bases, with 13 bases between. Looked up from germline, CDR1 is MGHRA and CDR2 is YSYEKL. The CDR3 sequence: CASSQEGGGRETQYF. The CDR3 region has the DNA TGCGCCAGCAGCCAAGAGGGCGGGGGCCGGGAGACCCAGTACTTC.

This clonotype was picked up many times. The chain combines TRBV2 with TRBJ1-1; no firm D call. This CDR3 is built from 14 residues. Germline V gives CDR1 SNHLY, CDR2 FYNNEI. V was clipped by 1 base and J by 4 bases, with 10 bases between them. CDR3: CASSEVNTGTEAFF. CDR3 nucleotides: TGTGCCAGCAGTGAAGTTAACACCGGCACTGAAGCTTTCTTT.

This clonotype turned up a few times. J is TRBJ1-2 and V is TRBV29-1; D may be TRBD1 (5 bases). V was pared by 5 bases and J by 0 bases, with 13 bases between. CDR3 size: 14 residues. Germline lookup yields CDR1 SQVTM and CDR2 ANQGSEA. The CDR3 nucleotides read TGCAGCGTTTTTGCAGGGCCGGCTAACTATGGCTACACCTTC. Its translation is CSVFAGPANYGYTF.

The chain couples TRBV3-1 to TRBJ2-6, with no clear D. This CDR3 spans 15 amino acids. The germline CDR1 and CDR2 sequences are LGHDT and YNNKEL (reference sequence). V lost 4 bases, J lost 0 bases, and 7 bases lay in between. The CDR3 protein is CASSPTLSGANVLTF. The CDR3 bases are TGTGCCAGCAGCCCAACCCTCTCTGGGGCCAACGTCCTGACTTTC.

In this sample, this clonotype turned up many times. CDR3 nucleotide sequence: TGTGCCAGCAGCTTAGGCGCTACCTACGAGCAGTACTTC. This encodes CASSLGATYEQYF. The rearrangement uses TRBV11-2 and TRBJ2-7, with D uncertain. V was pared by 1 base and J by 2 bases, with 6 bases between. The germline gives CDR1 SGHAT, CDR2 FQNNGV. The CDR3 loop spans 13 amino acids.